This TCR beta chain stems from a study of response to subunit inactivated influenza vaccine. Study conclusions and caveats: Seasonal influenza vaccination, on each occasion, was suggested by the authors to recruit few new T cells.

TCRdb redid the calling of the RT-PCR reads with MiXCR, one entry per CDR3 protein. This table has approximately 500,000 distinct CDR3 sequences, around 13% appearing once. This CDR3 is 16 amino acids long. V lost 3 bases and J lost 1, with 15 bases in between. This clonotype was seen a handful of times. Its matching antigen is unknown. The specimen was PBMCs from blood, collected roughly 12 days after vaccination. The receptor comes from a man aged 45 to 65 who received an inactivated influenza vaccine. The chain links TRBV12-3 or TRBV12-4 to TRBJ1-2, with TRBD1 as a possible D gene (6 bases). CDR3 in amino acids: CASSLGQGRFNYGYTF. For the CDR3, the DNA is TGTGCCAGCAGTTTGGGGCAGGGGAGATTTAACTATGGCTACACCTTC.